This TCR beta chain was retrieved from a study of metastatic and nonmetastatic thyroid tumors. About the study: Comparison of repertoires was carried out across blood and tumor or nodule tissue from malignant and benign thyroid patients. Study outcomes and limitations: Reports indicated that malignant thyroid tumors showed significantly higher TCR beta diversity than benign nodules did, in blood and tumor.

In the source study's methods: In papillary thyroid cancer, a distant-metastasis classifier was built using CDR3 differences across clinicopathological groups. TCRdb re-clonotyped the PCR reads via MiXCR. The V and J calls were not made by the authors but by TCRdb's processing. The sample includes fewer than 12,000 clones, more than 25% seen only once; the top ten take about 9.4%. Among the patients, none had received any treatment before thyroid surgery. A word on this clone: Its matching antigen is unknown.

Trimming shortened V by 3 bases and J by 0 bases, and 12 bases separated the two germline ends. CDR1 DFQATT and CDR2 SNEGSKA come from the germline V gene (reference sequence). This CDR3 has 16 residues. Material: tumor tissue. The sequence derives from a female donor with papillary thyroid cancer or a benign thyroid nodule (not recorded which). Some clones in this sample may be carry-over from other donors' samples. The V call is TRBV20-1, the J call TRBJ1-6; no definite D call. The CDR3 bases are TGCAGTGCTAGTCCCTCTGAGAGCTCCTATAATTCACCCCTCCACTTT. This encodes CSASPSESSYNSPLHF.